The 32 T cell receptor beta chains below all came from one sample that was sequenced in a study of blood T cell repertoires in COVID-19. TCRdb keeps only in-frame clones here, not all; method: immunoSEQ multiplex PCR. This sample has about 46,000 clones, with around 86% found just once. The specimen was PBMCs or T cells enriched from blood (not recorded which). These receptors all stem from a woman between 50 and 59 years old who had recovered from COVID-19.

V is TRBV10-3 and J is TRBJ2-3; tentatively, D is TRBD2 (6 bases). The CDR3 contains 16 residues. CDR1 and CDR2 from the germline V gene are ENHRY and SYGVKD. Trimming left V 4 bases short and J 0 bases short, with 14 bases between. This CDR3 is CAISGDPGTSTDTQYF. For the CDR3, the DNA is TGTGCCATCAGTGGGGACCCCGGGACTAGCACAGATACGCAGTATTTT.

The V and J genes are TRBV5-1 and TRBJ2-7; 9 bases line up with TRBD1. V shed 1 base, J shed 3 bases, and the junction held 5 bases outside the gene matches. This CDR3 is built from 15 residues. CDR1 and CDR2 (germline): SGHRS, YFSETQ. CDR3 in DNA: TGCGCCAGCAGCTTGACCACAGGGGGCCTCTACGAGCAGTACTTC. Encoded protein: CASSLTTGGLYEQYF.

V and J are TRBV29-1 and TRBJ2-3; TRBD2 agrees at 7 bases. Trimming took 5 bases from V and 1 from J; bases not matched to a gene: 6. CDR3 length equals 14 residues. From germline, CDR1 is SQVTM and CDR2 ANQGSEA. CDR3 in amino acids: CSVLVGGGTDTQYF. DNA for the CDR3: TGCAGCGTTCTGGTTGGGGGGGGCACAGATACGCAGTATTTT.

V is TRBV7-9 and J is TRBJ2-3, with 13 bases aligning to TRBD2. V lost 4 bases to trimming and J lost 2 bases; unmatched junction nucleotides: 3. This CDR3 spans 16 amino acids. In germline, CDR1 is SEHNR, CDR2 FQNEAQ (reference sequence). The CDR3 loop reads CASSSGLAGNTDTQYF. CDR3 sequence (DNA): TGTGCCAGCAGCTCGGGACTAGCGGGGAACACAGATACGCAGTATTTT.

The J gene is TRBJ2-5, the V gene TRBV18, with TRBD2 as a possible D gene (6 bases). The CDR3 has 16 residues. The germline gives CDR1 KGHSH, CDR2 LQKENI. Trimming stripped 4 bases from V and 4 bases from J, with 19 bases between. The CDR3: CASSRYDLGGLETQYF. In nucleotides, the CDR3 is TGTGCCAGCTCACGATACGACCTGGGAGGATTAGAGACCCAGTACTTC.

This clone was picked up one time. V usage is TRBV9 and J usage is TRBJ2-3; 8 nucleotides align to TRBD1. This CDR3 spans 15 amino acids. Germline CDR1 SGDLS, CDR2 YYNGEE. With V trimmed by 3 bases and J by 3 bases, 6 bases remained unmatched. CDR3 residues: CASSAVTGGTDTQYF. The CDR3 DNA sequence: TGTGCCAGCAGCGCCGTAACAGGGGGGACAGATACGCAGTATTTT.

This sequence joins TRBV27 and TRBJ2-5, with D perhaps matching TRBD1 (5 bases). The CDR3 has 19 residues. Germline CDR1 and CDR2: MNHEY and SMNVEV (reference sequence). V was trimmed by 1 base and J by 2 bases, leaving 23 bases between them. CDR3 sequence (DNA): TGTGCCAGCAGTTTATTCTTGCGGCAGGGCTACCCGACACAAGAGACCCAGTACTTC. Amino acids: CASSLFLRQGYPTQETQYF.

The chain uses TRBV7-3 and TRBJ2-5, with TRBD1 matching over 7 bases. CDR3 length: 15 amino acids. V lost 5 bases to trimming and J lost 5 bases; unmatched junction nucleotides: 11. CDR1 and CDR2 (germline): SGHTA, FQGTGA. DNA for the CDR3: TGTGCCAGCAGCGGGTCAGGACAGGAATGGGAGACCCAGTACTTC. Amino acids: CASSGSGQEWETQYF.

The chain combines TRBV6-5 with TRBJ2-7, with D maybe TRBD2 (7 bases). Germline V gene lookup returns CDR1 MNHEY and CDR2 SVGAGI. This CDR3 contains 14 residues. V was clipped by 2 bases and J by 3 bases, with 11 bases between them. The CDR3 sequence is CASSYKGGDYEQYF. CDR3 nucleotides: TGTGCCAGCAGTTACAAGGGGGGGGACTACGAGCAGTACTTC.

The chain has TRBV28 and TRBJ2-7; weak D call: TRBD2 (7 bases). CDR1 and CDR2 (germline): MDHEN, SYDVKM. Deletions cut 7 bases from V and 3 bases from J, with 19 bases between. The CDR3 is 15 residues long. Written as DNA, the CDR3 is TGTGCCAGCACCATGGGGGGGGCCCAGCGCTACGAGCAGTACTTC. The encoded protein is CASTMGGAQRYEQYF. The full variable domain, completed using reference TRBV28 and TRBJ2-7, is DVKVTQSSRYLVKRTGEKVFLECVQDMDHENMFWYRQDPGLGLRLIYFSYDVKMKEKGDIPEGYSVSREKKERFSLILESASTNQTSMYLCASTMGGAQRYEQYFGPGTRLTVT.

The gene calls are TRBV6-2 or TRBV6-3 and TRBJ2-7, with 10 positions matching TRBD1. Losses at the gene ends were 2 bases for V and 3 bases for J; bases not matched to a gene: 7. Germline values: CDR1 MNHEY, CDR2 SVGEGT. This CDR3 region has 16 residues. CDR3 bases: TGTGCCAGCAGTTACCCCCAGGACAGGGGGATCTACGAGCAGTACTTC. This codes for CASSYPQDRGIYEQYF.

This CDR3 reads CASSLDPLGETQYF. In DNA, the CDR3 is TGTGCCAGCAGCTTAGATCCCCTCGGTGAGACCCAGTACTTC. This chain joins TRBV7-9 and TRBJ2-5; D is uncertain. V was cut by 1 base and J by 5 bases, with 11 bases left in between. This CDR3 contains 14 residues. From germline, CDR1 is SEHNR and CDR2 FQNEAQ (reference sequence). Variable domain in full (rest from reference TRBV7-9 and TRBJ2-5): DTGVSQNPRHKITKRGQNVTFRCDPISEHNRLYWYRQTLGQGPEFLTYFQNEAQLEKSRLLSDRFSAERPKGSFSTLEIQRTEQGDSAMYLCASSLDPLGETQYFGPGTRLLVL.

The CDR3 coding sequence is TGCAGCGTTGAGGGCTACTCCTCCTACAATGAGCAGTTCTTC. As protein: CSVEGYSSYNEQFF. The chain joins TRBV29-1 to TRBJ2-1, with no clear D. The germline V and J ends were trimmed by 3 bases and 0 bases, with 9 bases remaining between them. This CDR3 has 14 amino acids. Germline CDR1 reads SQVTM; CDR2 reads ANQGSEA.

The chain is built from TRBV7-2 and TRBJ1-3; TRBD1 might be the D (5 bases). Looked up from germline, CDR1 is SGHTA and CDR2 is FQGNSA. The ends were cut back, 10 bases at V and 1 base at J, with 14 bases in the middle. The CDR3 has 14 residues. The CDR3 here is CATKSGGSGNTIYF. DNA of the CDR3: TGTGCCACCAAAAGCGGGGGGTCTGGAAACACCATATATTTT.

This rearrangement joins TRBV9 to TRBJ2-1; tentatively, D is TRBD2 (5 bases). Germline CDR1 SGDLS, CDR2 YYNGEE. V lost 3 bases and J lost 6, with 16 bases in between. The length of the CDR3 is 15 residues. The CDR3, as DNA: TGTGCCAGCAGCGCCGGAGTAACTGGGAGCAATGAGCAGTTCTTC. Translated, it gives CASSAGVTGSNEQFF.

The chain combines TRBV7-8 with TRBJ2-7, with 11 positions matching TRBD2. V dropped 5 bases and J dropped 0; count of bases not matched to a gene: 9. Germline loops: CDR1 SGHVS, CDR2 FQNEAQ. The CDR3 extends over 17 amino acids. CDR3 nucleotides: TGTGCCAGCAGCGCGCCAGGACTAGCGGGTAGCTCCTACGAGCAGTACTTC. Translation gives CASSAPGLAGSSYEQYF.

CDR3 nucleotides: TGTGCCAGCAGTTCCCAACAGGGGGGCACCGGGGAGCTGTTTTTT. Residues: CASSSQQGGTGELFF. V is TRBV6-5 and J is TRBJ2-2, with 8 nucleotides matching TRBD1. CDR1 is MNHEY and CDR2 is SVGAGI in the germline V gene. Trimming at V came to 4 bases and at J to 4 bases, leaving 5 bases not matched to a gene. This CDR3 spans 15 amino acids.

The chain couples TRBV6-2 or TRBV6-3 to TRBJ2-1, with TRBD2 as a possible D gene (5 bases). CDR3 length: 16 residues. Germline loops: CDR1 MNHEY, CDR2 SVGEGT. V lost 3 bases and J 9 bases, leaving 21 bases between the germline ends. CDR3 sequence (DNA): TGTGCCAGCAGTTATGGTCTAGCAGTCACAACAGCTGAGCAGTTCTTC. Its translation is CASSYGLAVTTAEQFF.

V usage is TRBV23-1 and J usage is TRBJ1-3, with D hard to call. TRBV23-1 is recorded as an ORF, its role being uncertain. V was cut by 2 bases and J by 0 bases, with 5 bases left in between. The CDR3 is 14 amino acids. The CDR3 sequence is CASSQDYSGNTIYF. The DNA for the CDR3 is TGCGCCAGCAGTCAAGACTACTCTGGAAACACCATATATTTT.

V is TRBV28 and J is TRBJ2-5; 10 positions match TRBD1. The trim removed 4 bases at V and 10 bases at J, leaving 12 bases unmatched. CDR3 length equals 15 residues. Germline V gives CDR1 MDHEN, CDR2 SYDVKM. CDR3 sequence (DNA): TGTGCCAGCAGTTCCTCCGGGACAGGGGCGGGAAACCAGTACTTC. Translating it yields CASSSSGTGAGNQYF. Full variable domain (remainder filled in from reference TRBV28 and TRBJ2-5): DVKVTQSSRYLVKRTGEKVFLECVQDMDHENMFWYRQDPGLGLRLIYFSYDVKMKEKGDIPEGYSVSREKKERFSLILESASTNQTSMYLCASSSSGTGAGNQYFGPGTRLLVL.

A single count supports this clone. The chain couples TRBV28 to TRBJ2-7; 8 bases fit TRBD2. Germline CDR1 reads MDHEN; CDR2 reads SYDVKM. Losses at the gene ends were 5 bases for V and 3 bases for J; bases not matched to a gene: 12. CDR3 length equals 16 residues. The CDR3 DNA sequence: TGTGCCAGCAGTCGGCCTGTAGCGGGAAGTGGCTACGAGCAGTACTTC. This codes for CASSRPVAGSGYEQYF.

The V call is TRBV19, the J call TRBJ1-2; 8 bases fit TRBD1. Germline V CDR1 and CDR2: LNHDA, SQIVND (reference sequence). This CDR3 has 14 residues. Trimming took 7 bases from V and 5 from J; bases not matched to a gene: 9. This CDR3 reads CASTGTGLTYGYTF. CDR3 nucleotides: TGTGCCAGTACCGGGACAGGCCTGACGTATGGCTACACCTTC. The whole variable domain, filled in from reference TRBV19 and TRBJ1-2, reads DGGITQSPKYLFRKEGQNVTLSCEQNLNHDAMYWYRQDPGQGLRLIYYSQIVNDFQKGDIAEGYSVSREKKESFPLTVTSAQKNPTAFYLCASTGTGLTYGYTFGSGTRLTVV.

V and J are TRBV28 and TRBJ1-1; D is undetermined. Trimming shortened V by 4 bases and J by 5 bases, and 17 bases separated the two germline ends. Germline V gene lookup returns CDR1 MDHEN and CDR2 SYDVKM. The CDR3 consists of 15 residues. CDR3 sequence reads: CASSSSGEGGTEAFF. The CDR3, as DNA: TGTGCCAGCAGTTCGAGTGGCGAGGGAGGGACTGAAGCTTTCTTT.

The chain combines TRBV5-1 with TRBJ2-5; D is undetermined. Germline V CDR1 and CDR2: SGHRS, YFSETQ. This CDR3 comprises 13 residues. The V gene lost 5 bases and the J gene lost 5 bases, with 13 bases spanning the gap. CDR3 sequence (DNA): TGCGCCAGCAGACCGGATGCCGGGGAGACCCAGTACTTC. Translated, it gives CASRPDAGETQYF.

The chain couples TRBV7-2 to TRBJ2-7; D ambiguous. The germline V gene has CDR1 SGHTA and CDR2 FQGNSA. The CDR3 extends over 15 amino acids. Trimming shortened V by 0 bases and J by 1 base, and 10 bases separated the two germline ends. In DNA form, the CDR3 reads TGTGCCAGCAGCTTAGCCGTGGGCCCGTCCTACGAGCAGTACTTC. This codes for CASSLAVGPSYEQYF.

The chain combines TRBV7-2 with TRBJ1-1, with a tentative D call TRBD1 (5 bases). The germline gives CDR1 SGHTA, CDR2 FQGNSA. V lost 2 bases, J lost 8 bases, and 12 bases lay in between. The CDR3 has 13 amino acids. The CDR3 loop is CASSLQGATEAFF. The CDR3 DNA is TGTGCCAGCAGCTTACAAGGGGCGACGGAAGCTTTCTTT.

This clone showed up just once. The V gene is TRBV5-1, the J gene TRBJ2-7; TRBD2 aligns across 11 bases. The germline V gene encodes CDR1 SGHRS and CDR2 YFSETQ. Unmatched junction bases numbered 6, after V lost 4 bases and J lost 6 bases. There are 14 residues in the CDR3. The CDR3 here is CASSTLAGATEQYF. The CDR3, as DNA: TGCGCCAGCAGCACACTAGCGGGAGCAACCGAGCAGTACTTC.

V gene TRBV6-2 or TRBV6-3 combines with J gene TRBJ2-2; 13 bases match TRBD2. The CDR3 contains 15 residues. V was pared by 6 bases and J by 4 bases, with 2 bases of the junction left unmatched. CDR1 is MNHEY and CDR2 is SVGEGT in the germline V gene. The CDR3 coding sequence is TGTGCCAGCAGCGGACTAGCGGGAGCCACCGGGGAGCTGTTTTTT. Its protein is CASSGLAGATGELFF.

The V gene is TRBV20-1, the J gene TRBJ1-6, with D unclear. The germline gives CDR1 DFQATT, CDR2 SNEGSKA (reference sequence). Trimming removed 3 bases from V and 6 bases from J, with 15 bases in between. The length of the CDR3 is 15 residues. For the CDR3, the DNA is TGCAGTGCTAGTAGGAGTATGTTGGGTAATTCACCCCTCCACTTT. This encodes CSASRSMLGNSPLHF.

The rearrangement uses TRBV30 and TRBJ1-4, with D perhaps matching TRBD1 (6 bases). The CDR3 is made up of 14 amino acids. V was clipped by 2 bases and J by 7 bases, with 14 bases between them. The germline V gene encodes CDR1 GTSNPN and CDR2 SVGIG (reference sequence). The CDR3 region is CAWSLGGSGEKLFF. The CDR3 DNA follows: TGTGCCTGGAGTTTAGGGGGTTCAGGTGAAAAACTGTTTTTT. Using reference TRBV30 and TRBJ1-4 for the parts outside the CDR3, the full variable domain is SQTIHQWPATLVQPVGSPLSLECTVEGTSNPNLYWYRQAAGRGLQLLFYSVGIGQISSEVPQNLSASRPQDRQFILSSKKLLLSDSGFYLCAWSLGGSGEKLFFGSGTQLSVL.

V usage is TRBV7-2 and J usage is TRBJ2-3, with D uncertain. The germline V and J ends were trimmed by 3 bases and 2 bases, with 6 bases remaining between them. The CDR3 is made up of 13 amino acids. CDR1 is SGHTA, CDR2 FQGNSA, per germline. CDR3 sequence: CASSFGFTDTQYF. CDR3 bases: TGTGCCAGCAGCTTCGGGTTCACAGATACGCAGTATTTT.

The V call is TRBV29-1, the J call TRBJ1-2; 11 nucleotides agree with TRBD1. V lost 6 bases to trimming and J lost 8 bases; unmatched junction nucleotides: 5. This CDR3 has 12 residues. Germline assignment: CDR1 SQVTM and CDR2 ANQGSEA. CDR3 DNA: TGCAGCGTGAGGACAGGGGGCATGGGCTACACCTTC. Protein: CSVRTGGMGYTF.